A single sample gave rise to the 14 T cell receptor beta chains below, sequenced in a study of Tregs in tolerant kidney transplant recipients (dated by TCRdb to between 2017 and 2020). The protocol used for the library was the immunoSEQ multiplex PCR assay. The clones in this table, taken by TCRdb from immuneACCESS, are in-frame only. Not every clone is retained; where verified, under half of the shortfall comes from an unresolved V gene, and the cause of the rest is unknown. Counted in this sample were approximately 66,000 clones; over 75% of them appeared once. The ten largest clones add up to about 2.1% of the sample. The time point label for this specimen denotes: blood sample drawn before combined kidney and bone marrow transplant. The sample was Tregs from blood, taken before the transplant. Receptors originate from a human donor who received a combined kidney and bone marrow transplant.

The chain is built from TRBV19 and TRBJ2-5; D may match TRBD1 or TRBD2 (5 bases each). The V end lost 0 bases, the J end lost 5 bases, and 19 bases lay between the germline ends. CDR3 length: 17 amino acids. CDR1 and CDR2 (germline): LNHDA, SQIVND (reference sequence). CDR3 sequence (DNA): TGTGCCAGTAGTATAGATGCCGGGGCGGCGGTATTCGAGACCCAGTACTTC. Translating it yields CASSIDAGAAVFETQYF.

This sequence joins TRBV11-3 and TRBJ2-2; D is possibly TRBD2 (5 bases). The CDR3 runs 14 residues. CDR1 and CDR2 (germline): SGHNT, YENEEA. V gave up 5 bases and J gave up 0 bases, with 7 bases separating them. CDR3 residues: CASSPGANTGELFF. CDR3 DNA sequence: TGTGCCAGCAGCCCCGGGGCGAACACCGGGGAGCTGTTTTTT.

V and J are TRBV19 and TRBJ1-2; no firm D call. Trimming took off 6 bases at V and 4 bases at J, with 15 bases between the two ends. The CDR3 sequence is 14 residues long. In germline, CDR1 is LNHDA, CDR2 SQIVND (reference sequence). The DNA for the CDR3 is TGTGCCAGTAGCAAACAAGGGATGGGCTATGGCTACACCTTC. Translation: CASSKQGMGYGYTF.

In its sample, this clone was seen a few times. The chain joins TRBV6-6 to TRBJ2-2, with D maybe TRBD2 (5 bases). V was trimmed by 6 bases and J by 5 bases, leaving 16 bases between them. CDR3 size: 15 residues. The germline V gene has CDR1 MNHNY and CDR2 SVGAGI (reference sequence). The CDR3 DNA follows: TGTGCCAGCAGAGACGGTTCGGGATTAACCGGGGAGCTGTTTTTT. It yields the protein CASRDGSGLTGELFF.

The chain recombines TRBV19 with TRBJ2-7; possibly TRBD1 for D (5 bases). Germline V lookup: CDR1 LNHDA, CDR2 SQIVND (reference sequence). V was pared by 4 bases and J by 3 bases, with 22 bases between. There are 17 residues in the CDR3. CDR3: CASSRGLLQGRDYEQYF. The CDR3 DNA is TGTGCCAGTAGTAGGGGCTTACTGCAGGGCAGGGACTACGAGCAGTACTTC.

CDR3 in amino acids: CASSQEGIAGGPMTDTQYF. The CDR3 coding sequence is TGCGCCAGCAGCCAAGAAGGGATAGCGGGAGGGCCCATGACAGATACGCAGTATTTT. This chain joins TRBV4-1 and TRBJ2-3, with 11 bases identical to TRBD2. The length of the CDR3 is 19 residues. The ends lost 0 bases at V and 3 bases at J; junction bases unmatched: 11. Germline lookup yields CDR1 MGHRA and CDR2 YSYEKL.

The CDR3 DNA is TGTGCCAGCAGCGTAAAGGGGGCTTGGGGAAACACCATATATTTT. Protein product: CASSVKGAWGNTIYF. This rearrangement joins TRBV9 to TRBJ1-3; TRBD1 aligns across 7 bases. The trim removed 1 base at V and 4 bases at J, leaving 5 bases unmatched. Germline CDR1 and CDR2: SGDLS and YYNGEE. The CDR3 totals 15 residues.

CDR3 nucleotides: TGTGCCAGCAGCTTGGGAGACAAGACTCATTTCTCCTACGAGCAGTACTTC. It translates to CASSLGDKTHFSYEQYF. The J gene is TRBJ2-5, the V gene TRBV7-9, with D possibly matching TRBD2 (5 bases). The J call may be faulty, since TRBJ2-7 better matches the DNA end. The CDR3 covers 17 residues. Germline V gene data show CDR1 as SEHNR and CDR2 as FQNEAQ (reference sequence).

The chain has TRBV6-6 and TRBJ1-2; D gene unclear. CDR1 MNHNY and CDR2 SVGAGI come from the germline V gene (reference sequence). CDR3 length: 15 amino acids. The V gene lost 7 bases and the J gene lost 6 bases, with 21 bases spanning the gap. The CDR3 DNA reads as TGTGCCAGCATCAAATCTTCGGGGTGGATTGATGGCTACACCTTC. Translated: CASIKSSGWIDGYTF.

This clone was observed a single time. The chain uses TRBV7-2 and TRBJ2-7, with D perhaps being TRBD1 or TRBD2 (5 bases each). This CDR3 has 15 residues. Germline CDR1 and CDR2: SGHTA and FQGNSA. V lost 5 bases and J lost 4, with 18 bases in between. The CDR3 loop is CASSPGPGLGYEQYF. For the CDR3, the DNA is TGTGCCAGCAGCCCAGGGCCGGGGCTGGGGTACGAGCAGTACTTC.

J is TRBJ2-5 and V is TRBV7-9; possible D gene TRBD2, 5 bases. From germline, CDR1 is SEHNR and CDR2 FQNEAQ (reference sequence). The CDR3 totals 12 residues. The germline V and J ends were trimmed by 3 bases and 7 bases, with 9 bases remaining between them. CDR3 in amino acids: CASSFQEGTQYF. In DNA form, the CDR3 reads TGTGCCAGCAGCTTTCAAGAGGGGACCCAGTACTTC. Supplemented by reference TRBV7-9 and TRBJ2-5, the full variable domain reads DTGVSQNPRHKITKRGQNVTFRCDPISEHNRLYWYRQTLGQGPEFLTYFQNEAQLEKSRLLSDRFSAERPKGSFSTLEIQRTEQGDSAMYLCASSFQEGTQYFGPGTRLLVL.

The V gene is TRBV19, the J gene TRBJ2-7, with a weak D call TRBD1 (5 bases). Germline lookup yields CDR1 LNHDA and CDR2 SQIVND (reference sequence). CDR3 length: 15 amino acids. V was trimmed by 5 bases and J by 3 bases, leaving 17 bases between them. Here the CDR3 reads CASSPGRVQGYEQYF. The CDR3, as DNA: TGTGCCAGTAGTCCCGGCCGAGTGCAGGGCTACGAGCAGTACTTC.

The chain carries TRBV5-1 and TRBJ1-1; tentatively, D is TRBD1 (6 bases). The CDR3 has 14 amino acids. Germline lookup yields CDR1 SGHRS and CDR2 YFSETQ. V dropped 4 bases and J dropped 4 bases, with 14 bases sitting between them. The chain's CDR3 is CASSVVTGSTEAFF. For the CDR3, the DNA is TGCGCCAGCAGCGTCGTCACAGGGAGCACTGAAGCTTTCTTT.

V and J are TRBV5-6 and TRBJ1-4; 7 bases fit TRBD1. There are 14 residues in the CDR3. Looked up from germline, CDR1 is SGHDT and CDR2 is YYEEEE. The ends lost 3 bases at V and 3 bases at J; junction bases unmatched: 2. This CDR3 reads CASSWGQSNEKLFF. Written as DNA, the CDR3 is TGTGCCAGCAGCTGGGGACAGTCTAATGAAAAACTGTTTTTT.